This TCR beta chain was profiled in a study of control samples from healthy donors and cancer patients. Libraries were prepared by immunoSEQ multiplex PCR; TCRdb keeps only in-frame clonotypes and omits some of them. The sample has some 120,000 clones, under 95% seen once. Germline CDR1 reads SGHNT; CDR2 reads YYREEE (reference sequence). V was trimmed by 7 bases and J by 6 bases, leaving 20 bases between them. CDR3 length: 14 amino acids. The sequence was obtained from a man aged 18-30 years in good health. What was sequenced was blood. The gene calls are TRBV5-4 and TRBJ2-7; maybe TRBD1 (6 bases). In DNA form, the CDR3 reads TGTGCCAGCGCAGCGGCGGTGGGGGCGTTCGAGCAGTACTTC. This sequence encodes CASAAAVGAFEQYF.